In its sample, the clone carrying this T cell receptor beta chain was seen many times. The sample is drawn from a study of molecular identifiers for immune sequencing clone quantification. Sorting defined naive CD8 T cells as CD8+CD4-CCR7+CD45RA+. Bulk TCR libraries were made with methods that had been previously described and with listed TCR primers. TCRdb re-derived calls from the PCR reads in MiXCR, one entry per CDR3 protein. Found here are under 350,000 distinct CDR3 sequences, roughly 24% of them singletons; the top ten hold roughly 0.7%. The sequenced sample was naive CD8+ T cells from blood, with Jurkat cell RNA spiked in. The subset here: FACS-sorted CD8+CD4-CCR7+CD45RA+ naive T cells. The receptor was derived from a human donor in good health. Some libraries in this study had Jurkat cell RNA spiked in.

The CDR3 region is CASSLAGVDIQYF. Written as DNA, the CDR3 is TGTGCCAGCAGCTTAGCAGGGGTTGACATTCAGTACTTC. The chain joins TRBV7-8 to TRBJ2-4; maybe TRBD1 (5 bases). The CDR3 runs to 13 residues. Between the trimmed V and J ends, which lost 0 bases and 8 bases, there was a span of 8 bases. Germline assignment: CDR1 SGHVS and CDR2 FQNEAQ.